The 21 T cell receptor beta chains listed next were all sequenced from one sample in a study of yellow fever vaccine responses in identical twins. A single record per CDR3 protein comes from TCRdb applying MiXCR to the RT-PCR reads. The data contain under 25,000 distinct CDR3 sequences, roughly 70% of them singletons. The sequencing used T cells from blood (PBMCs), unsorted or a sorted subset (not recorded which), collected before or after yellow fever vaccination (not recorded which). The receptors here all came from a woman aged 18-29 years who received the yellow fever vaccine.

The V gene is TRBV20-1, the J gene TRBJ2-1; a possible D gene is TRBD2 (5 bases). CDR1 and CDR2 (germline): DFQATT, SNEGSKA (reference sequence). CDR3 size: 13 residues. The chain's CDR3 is CSPLAPSSHEQFF. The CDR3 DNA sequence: TGCAGCCCTCTAGCCCCTAGCAGCCATGAGCAGTTCTTC.

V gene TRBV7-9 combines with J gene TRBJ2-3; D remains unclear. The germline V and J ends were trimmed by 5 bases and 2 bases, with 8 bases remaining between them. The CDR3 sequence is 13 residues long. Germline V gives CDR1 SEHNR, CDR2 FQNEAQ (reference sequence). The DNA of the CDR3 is TGTGCCAGCAGCGCCGGCACCACAGATACGCAGTATTTT. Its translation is CASSAGTTDTQYF.

The CDR3 region has the DNA TGTGCCAGCAGCTTGACAGGGCACGGAAACACCATATATTTT. Protein: CASSLTGHGNTIYF. The V gene is TRBV11-3, the J gene TRBJ1-3; TRBD1 agrees at 7 bases. CDR3 size: 14 residues. Germline V gives CDR1 SGHNT, CDR2 YENEEA. Unmatched junction bases numbered 3, after V lost 3 bases and J lost 4 bases.

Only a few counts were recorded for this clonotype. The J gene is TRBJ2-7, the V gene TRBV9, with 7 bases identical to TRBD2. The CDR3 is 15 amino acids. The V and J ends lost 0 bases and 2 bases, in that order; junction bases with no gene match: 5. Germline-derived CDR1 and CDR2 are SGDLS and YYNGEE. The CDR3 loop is CASSVGLADTYEQYF. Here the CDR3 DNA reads TGTGCCAGCAGCGTAGGACTAGCAGATACCTACGAGCAGTACTTC.

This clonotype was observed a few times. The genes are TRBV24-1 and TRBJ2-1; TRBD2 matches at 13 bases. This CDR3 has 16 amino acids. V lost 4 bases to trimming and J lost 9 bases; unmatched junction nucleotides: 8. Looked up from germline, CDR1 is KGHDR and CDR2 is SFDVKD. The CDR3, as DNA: TGTGCCACCAGTGACACGGGACTAGCGGGATTCGGTGAGCAGTTCTTC. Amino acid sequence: CATSDTGLAGFGEQFF.

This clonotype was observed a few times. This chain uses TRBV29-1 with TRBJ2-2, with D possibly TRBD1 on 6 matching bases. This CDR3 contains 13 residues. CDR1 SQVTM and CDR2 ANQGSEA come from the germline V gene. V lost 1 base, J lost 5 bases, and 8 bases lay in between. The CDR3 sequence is CSVEGTVTGELFF. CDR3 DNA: TGCAGCGTTGAAGGGACAGTAACCGGGGAGCTGTTTTTT.

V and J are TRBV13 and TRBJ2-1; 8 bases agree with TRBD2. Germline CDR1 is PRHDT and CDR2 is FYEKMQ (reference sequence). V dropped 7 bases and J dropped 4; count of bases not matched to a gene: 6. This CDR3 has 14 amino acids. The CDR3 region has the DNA TGTGCCAGCACAGAGCGGGAGCTTTACAATGAGCAGTTCTTC. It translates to CASTERELYNEQFF.

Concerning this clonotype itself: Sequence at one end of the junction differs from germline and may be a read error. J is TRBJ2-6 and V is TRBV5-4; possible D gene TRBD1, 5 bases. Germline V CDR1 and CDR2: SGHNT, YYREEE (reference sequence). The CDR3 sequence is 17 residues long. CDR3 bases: TGTGCCAGCAGCATGACAGACCTCCTCTCTCGGGCCAACGTCCTGACTTTC. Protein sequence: CASSMTDLLSRANVLTF.

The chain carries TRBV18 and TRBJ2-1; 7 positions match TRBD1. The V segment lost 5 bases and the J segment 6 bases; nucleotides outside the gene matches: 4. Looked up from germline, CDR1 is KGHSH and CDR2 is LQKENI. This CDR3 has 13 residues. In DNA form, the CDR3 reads TGTGCCAGCTCAGCAGACAGGGTCAATGAGCAGTTCTTC. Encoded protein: CASSADRVNEQFF.

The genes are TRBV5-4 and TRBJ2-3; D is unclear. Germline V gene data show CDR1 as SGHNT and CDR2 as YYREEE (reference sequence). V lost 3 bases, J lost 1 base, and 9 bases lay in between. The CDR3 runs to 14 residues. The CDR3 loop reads CASSSGGRTDTQYF. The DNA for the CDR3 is TGTGCCAGCAGCTCCGGCGGCCGCACAGATACGCAGTATTTT.

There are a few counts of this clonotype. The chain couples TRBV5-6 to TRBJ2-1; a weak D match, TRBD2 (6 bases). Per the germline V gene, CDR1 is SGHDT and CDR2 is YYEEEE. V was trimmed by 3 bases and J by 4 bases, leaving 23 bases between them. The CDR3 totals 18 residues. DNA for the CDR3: TGTGCCAGCAGCTCCTATGCCTTCGACGGGAGTAGTTACAATGAGCAGTTCTTC. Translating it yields CASSSYAFDGSSYNEQFF. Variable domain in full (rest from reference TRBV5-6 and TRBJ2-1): DAGVTQSPTHLIKTRGQQVTLRCSPKSGHDTVSWYQQALGQGPQFIFQYYEEEERQRGNFPDRFSGHQFPNYSSELNVNALLLGDSALYLCASSSYAFDGSSYNEQFFGPGTRLTVL.

This chain's CDR3 is CASSLGATGNEQFF. The CDR3 DNA is TGTGCCAGCAGCTTAGGAGCTACAGGGAATGAGCAGTTCTTC. This chain uses TRBV7-7 with TRBJ2-1; weak D call: TRBD1 (6 bases). The CDR3 runs to 14 residues. V was trimmed by 1 base and J by 7 bases, leaving 11 bases between them. Germline loops: CDR1 SSHAT, CDR2 FNYEAQ (reference sequence).

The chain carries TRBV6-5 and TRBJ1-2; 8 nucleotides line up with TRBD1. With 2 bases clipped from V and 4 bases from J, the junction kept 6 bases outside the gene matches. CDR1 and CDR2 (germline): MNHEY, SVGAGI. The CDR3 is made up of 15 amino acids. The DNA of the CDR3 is TGTGCCAGCAGTTACGACAGGGGCACCCCCTATGGCTACACCTTC. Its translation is CASSYDRGTPYGYTF.

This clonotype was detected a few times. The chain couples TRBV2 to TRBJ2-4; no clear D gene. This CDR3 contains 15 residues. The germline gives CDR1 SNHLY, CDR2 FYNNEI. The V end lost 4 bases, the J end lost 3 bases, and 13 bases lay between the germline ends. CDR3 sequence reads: CASSAEVGGKNIQYF. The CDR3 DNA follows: TGTGCCAGCAGTGCCGAGGTTGGCGGCAAAAACATTCAGTACTTC.

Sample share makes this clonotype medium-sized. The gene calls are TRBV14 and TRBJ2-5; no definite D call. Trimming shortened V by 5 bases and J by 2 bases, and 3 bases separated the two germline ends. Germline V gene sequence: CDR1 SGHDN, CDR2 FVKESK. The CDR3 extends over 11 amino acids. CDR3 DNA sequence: TGTGCCAGCAGCATTCAAGAGACCCAGTACTTC. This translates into CASSIQETQYF.

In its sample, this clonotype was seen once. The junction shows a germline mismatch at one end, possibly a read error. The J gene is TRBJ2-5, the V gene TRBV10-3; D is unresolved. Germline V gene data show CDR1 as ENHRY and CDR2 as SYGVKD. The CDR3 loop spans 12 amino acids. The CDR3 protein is CAISEEQGTQYF. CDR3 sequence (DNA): TGTGCCATCAGTGAGGAGCAAGGGACCCAGTACTTC.

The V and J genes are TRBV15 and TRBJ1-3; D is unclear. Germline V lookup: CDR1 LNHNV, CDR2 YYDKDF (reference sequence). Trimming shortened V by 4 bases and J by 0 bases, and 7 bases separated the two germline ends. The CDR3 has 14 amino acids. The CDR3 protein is CATSTPGSGNTIYF. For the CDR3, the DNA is TGTGCCACCAGCACCCCCGGCTCTGGAAACACCATATATTTT.

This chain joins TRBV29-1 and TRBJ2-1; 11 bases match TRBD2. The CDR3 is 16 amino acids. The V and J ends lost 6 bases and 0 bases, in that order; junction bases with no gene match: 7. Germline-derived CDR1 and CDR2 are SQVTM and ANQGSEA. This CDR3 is CSVVGTSGASYNEQFF. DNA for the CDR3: TGCAGCGTGGTAGGGACTAGCGGAGCCTCCTACAATGAGCAGTTCTTC.

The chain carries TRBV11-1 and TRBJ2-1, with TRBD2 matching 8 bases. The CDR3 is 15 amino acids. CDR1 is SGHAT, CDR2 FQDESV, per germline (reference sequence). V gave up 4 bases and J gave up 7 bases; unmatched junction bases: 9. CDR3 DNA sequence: TGTGCCAGCAGCTACAGGGTAGCGGGACGTAATGAGCAGTTCTTC. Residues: CASSYRVAGRNEQFF.

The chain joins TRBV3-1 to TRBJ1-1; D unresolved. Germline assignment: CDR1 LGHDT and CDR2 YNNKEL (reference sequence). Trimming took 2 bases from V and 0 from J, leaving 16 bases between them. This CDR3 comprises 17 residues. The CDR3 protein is CASSQRWGNLMNTEAFF. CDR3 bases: TGTGCCAGCAGCCAACGGTGGGGAAACCTCATGAACACTGAAGCTTTCTTT.

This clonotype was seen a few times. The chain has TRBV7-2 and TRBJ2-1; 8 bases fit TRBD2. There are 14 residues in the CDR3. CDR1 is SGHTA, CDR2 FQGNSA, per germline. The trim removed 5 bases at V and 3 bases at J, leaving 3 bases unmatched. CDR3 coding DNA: TGTGCCAGCAGCCAGCGGGAGTTCTACAATGAGCAGTTCTTC. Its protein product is CASSQREFYNEQFF.